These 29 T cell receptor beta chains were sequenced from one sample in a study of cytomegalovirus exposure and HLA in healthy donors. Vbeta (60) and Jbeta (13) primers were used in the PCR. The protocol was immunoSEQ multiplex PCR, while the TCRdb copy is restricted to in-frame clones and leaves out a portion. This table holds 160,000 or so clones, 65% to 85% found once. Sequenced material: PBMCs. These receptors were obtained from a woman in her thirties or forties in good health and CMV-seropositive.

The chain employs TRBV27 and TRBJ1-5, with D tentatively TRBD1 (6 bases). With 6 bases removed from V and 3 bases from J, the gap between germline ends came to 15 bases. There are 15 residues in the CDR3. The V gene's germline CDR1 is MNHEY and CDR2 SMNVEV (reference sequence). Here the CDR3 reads CASSPTGFSNQPQHF. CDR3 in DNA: TGTGCCAGCAGCCCAACAGGGTTTTCCAATCAGCCCCAGCATTTT.

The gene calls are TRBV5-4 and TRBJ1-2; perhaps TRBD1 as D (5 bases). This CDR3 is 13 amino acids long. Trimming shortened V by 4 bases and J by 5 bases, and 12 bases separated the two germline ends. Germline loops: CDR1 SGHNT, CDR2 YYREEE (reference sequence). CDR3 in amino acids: CASSPVEGYGYTF. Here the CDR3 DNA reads TGTGCCAGCAGCCCGGTGGAGGGGTATGGCTACACCTTC.

The CDR3: CASSDVPVSSGNTIYF. For the CDR3, the DNA is TGTGCCAGCAGTGATGTCCCAGTGTCCTCTGGAAACACCATATATTTT. The V call is TRBV25-1, the J call TRBJ1-3; D remains unclear. CDR3 length equals 16 residues. Trimming removed 3 bases from V and 0 bases from J, with 12 bases in between. CDR1 MGHDK and CDR2 SYGVNS come from the germline V gene.

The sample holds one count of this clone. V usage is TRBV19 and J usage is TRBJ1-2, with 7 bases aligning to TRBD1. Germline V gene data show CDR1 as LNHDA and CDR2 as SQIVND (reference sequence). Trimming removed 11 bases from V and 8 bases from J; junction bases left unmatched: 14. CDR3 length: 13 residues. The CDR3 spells CASQDFTGEGYTF. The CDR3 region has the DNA TGTGCCTCCCAAGACTTTACAGGGGAAGGCTACACCTTC.

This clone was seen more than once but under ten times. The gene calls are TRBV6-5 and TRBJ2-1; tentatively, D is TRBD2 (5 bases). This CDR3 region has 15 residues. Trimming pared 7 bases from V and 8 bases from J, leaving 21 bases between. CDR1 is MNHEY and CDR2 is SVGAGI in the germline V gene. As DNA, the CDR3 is TGTGCCAGCAAACAAGACTACCGAAGGTATGATGAGCAGTTCTTC. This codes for CASKQDYRRYDEQFF.

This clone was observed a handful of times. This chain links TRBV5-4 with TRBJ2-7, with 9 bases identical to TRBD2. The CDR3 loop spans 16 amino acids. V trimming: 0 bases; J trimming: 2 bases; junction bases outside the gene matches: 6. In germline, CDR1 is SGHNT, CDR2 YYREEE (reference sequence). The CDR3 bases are TGTGCCAGCAGCTTGGAACGCGGGGGGGGAACCTACGAGCAGTACTTC. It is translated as CASSLERGGGTYEQYF. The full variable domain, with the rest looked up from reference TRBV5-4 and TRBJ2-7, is ETGVTQSPTHLIKTRGQQVTLRCSSQSGHNTVSWYQQALGQGPQFIFQYYREEENGRGNFPPRFSGLQFPNYSSELNVNALELDDSALYLCASSLERGGGTYEQYFGPGTRLTVT.

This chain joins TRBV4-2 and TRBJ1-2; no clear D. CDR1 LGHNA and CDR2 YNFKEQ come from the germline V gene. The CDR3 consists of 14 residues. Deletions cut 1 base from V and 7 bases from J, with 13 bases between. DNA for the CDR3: TGTGCCAGCAGCCAAGCCGAGGGCCAAGGTGGCTACACCTTC. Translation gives CASSQAEGQGGYTF.

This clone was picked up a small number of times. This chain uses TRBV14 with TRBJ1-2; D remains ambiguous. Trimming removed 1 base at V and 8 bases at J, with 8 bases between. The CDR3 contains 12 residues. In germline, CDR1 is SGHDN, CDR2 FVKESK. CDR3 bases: TGTGCCAGCAGCCAAGGGGAGTTCGGCTACACCTTC. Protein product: CASSQGEFGYTF.

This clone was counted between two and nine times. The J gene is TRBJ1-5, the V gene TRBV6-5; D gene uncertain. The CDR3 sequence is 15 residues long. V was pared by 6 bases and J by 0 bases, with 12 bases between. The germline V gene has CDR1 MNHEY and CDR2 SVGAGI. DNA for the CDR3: TGTGCCAGCAGAATCCGGGAGTATAGCAATCAGCCCCAGCATTTT. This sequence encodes CASRIREYSNQPQHF.

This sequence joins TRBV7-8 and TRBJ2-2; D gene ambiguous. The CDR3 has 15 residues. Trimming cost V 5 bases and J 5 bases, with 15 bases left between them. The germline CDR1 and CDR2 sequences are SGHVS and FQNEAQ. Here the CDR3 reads CASSPTPTETGELFF. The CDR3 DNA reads TGTGCCAGCAGCCCCACCCCGACTGAAACCGGGGAGCTGTTTTTT.

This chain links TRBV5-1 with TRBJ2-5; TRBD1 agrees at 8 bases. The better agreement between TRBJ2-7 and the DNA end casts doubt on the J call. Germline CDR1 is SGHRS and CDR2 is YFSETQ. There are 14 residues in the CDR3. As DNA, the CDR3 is TGCGCCAGCAGCTTGGGGACAGGGATCTACGAGCAGTACTTC. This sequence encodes CASSLGTGIYEQYF.

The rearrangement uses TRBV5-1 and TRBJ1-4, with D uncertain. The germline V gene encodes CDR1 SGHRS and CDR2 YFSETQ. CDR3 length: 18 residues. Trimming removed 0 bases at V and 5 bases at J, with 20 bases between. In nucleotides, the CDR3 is TGCGCCAGCAGCTTGGGGACTCCGGAACGTAACCTCAATGAAAAACTGTTTTTT. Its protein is CASSLGTPERNLNEKLFF. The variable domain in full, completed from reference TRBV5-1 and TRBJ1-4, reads KAGVTQTPRYLIKTRGQQVTLSCSPISGHRSVSWYQQTPGQGLQFLFEYFSETQRNKGNFPGRFSGRQFSNSRSEMNVSTLELGDSALYLCASSLGTPERNLNEKLFFGSGTQLSVL.

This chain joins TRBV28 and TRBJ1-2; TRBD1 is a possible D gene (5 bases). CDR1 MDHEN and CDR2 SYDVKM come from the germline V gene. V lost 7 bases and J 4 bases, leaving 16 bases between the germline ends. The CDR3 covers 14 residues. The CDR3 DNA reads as TGTGCCAGCATATCCCAGGGAAGAAGCTATGGCTACACCTTC. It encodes CASISQGRSYGYTF.

CDR3 region: CASRTTATSYEQYF. In DNA, the CDR3 is TGTGCCAGCAGGACGACAGCCACCTCCTACGAGCAGTACTTC. The rearrangement links TRBV6-1 to TRBJ2-7, with D maybe TRBD1 (5 bases). The CDR3 is made up of 14 amino acids. In germline, CDR1 is MNHNS, CDR2 SASEGT. The germline V and J ends were trimmed by 6 bases and 0 bases, with 12 bases remaining between them.

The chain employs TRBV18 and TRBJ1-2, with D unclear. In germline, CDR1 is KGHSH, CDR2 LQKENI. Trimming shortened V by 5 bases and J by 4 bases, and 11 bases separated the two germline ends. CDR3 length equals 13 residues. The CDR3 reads CASSSGSAYGYTF. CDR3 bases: TGTGCCAGCTCATCAGGATCTGCCTATGGCTACACCTTC.

CDR3 loop: CASSSWGGDSDTQYF. The CDR3 DNA follows: TGTGCCAGCAGCTCTTGGGGCGGGGACTCAGATACGCAGTATTTT. The chain couples TRBV6-5 to TRBJ2-3; TRBD2 might be the D (6 bases). The CDR3 is 15 amino acids. From germline, CDR1 is MNHEY and CDR2 SVGAGI. The ends were cut back, 6 bases at V and 4 bases at J, with 17 bases in the middle.

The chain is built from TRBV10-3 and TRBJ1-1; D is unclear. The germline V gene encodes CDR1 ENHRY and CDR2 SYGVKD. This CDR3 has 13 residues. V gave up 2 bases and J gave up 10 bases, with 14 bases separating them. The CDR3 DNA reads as TGTGCCATCAGTGAGCCCGGGAAGGATGCAGCTTTCTTT. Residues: CAISEPGKDAAFF.

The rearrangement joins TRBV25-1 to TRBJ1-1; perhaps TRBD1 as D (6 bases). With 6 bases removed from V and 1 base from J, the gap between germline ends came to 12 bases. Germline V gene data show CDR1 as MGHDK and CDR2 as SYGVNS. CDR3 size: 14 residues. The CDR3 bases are TGTGCCAGCAGGTTGACAGGAGGGAACACTGAAGCTTTCTTT. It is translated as CASRLTGGNTEAFF.

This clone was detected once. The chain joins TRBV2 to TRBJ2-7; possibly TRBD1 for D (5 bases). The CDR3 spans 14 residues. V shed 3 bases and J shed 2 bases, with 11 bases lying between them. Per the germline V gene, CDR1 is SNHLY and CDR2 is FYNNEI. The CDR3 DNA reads TGTGCCAGCAGTGAGGACATAGGAGCCTACGAGCAGTACTTC. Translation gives CASSEDIGAYEQYF.

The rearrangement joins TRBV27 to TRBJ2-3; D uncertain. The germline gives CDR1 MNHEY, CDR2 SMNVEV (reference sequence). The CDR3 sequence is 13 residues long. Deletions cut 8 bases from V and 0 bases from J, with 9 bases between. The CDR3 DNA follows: TGTGCCAGCCACCGGTCTAGCACAGATACGCAGTATTTT. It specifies CASHRSSTDTQYF.

CDR3 in amino acids: CASSPLDRAENQPQHF. In DNA form, the CDR3 reads TGTGCCAGCAGCCCCCTGGACAGGGCCGAAAATCAGCCCCAGCATTTT. The rearrangement uses TRBV5-6 and TRBJ1-5; 8 bases line up with TRBD1. J lost 4 bases, V lost 4 bases, and 10 bases had no gene match. CDR1 SGHDT and CDR2 YYEEEE come from the germline V gene. The CDR3 length is 16 residues. The full variable domain, its missing parts supplied by reference TRBV5-6 and TRBJ1-5, is DAGVTQSPTHLIKTRGQQVTLRCSPKSGHDTVSWYQQALGQGPQFIFQYYEEEERQRGNFPDRFSGHQFPNYSSELNVNALLLGDSALYLCASSPLDRAENQPQHFGDGTRLSIL.

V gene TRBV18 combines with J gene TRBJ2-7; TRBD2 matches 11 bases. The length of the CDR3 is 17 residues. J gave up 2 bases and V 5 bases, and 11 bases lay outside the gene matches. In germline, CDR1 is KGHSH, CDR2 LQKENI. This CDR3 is CASSGLAGGGPAYEQYF. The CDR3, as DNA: TGTGCCAGCTCAGGTCTAGCGGGGGGCGGCCCGGCCTACGAGCAGTACTTC.

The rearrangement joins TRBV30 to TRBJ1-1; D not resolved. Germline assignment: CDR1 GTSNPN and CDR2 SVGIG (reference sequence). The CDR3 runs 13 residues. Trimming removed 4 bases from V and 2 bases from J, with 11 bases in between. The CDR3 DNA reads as TGTGCCTGGATGGCGGCAGTAAACACTGAAGCTTTCTTT. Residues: CAWMAAVNTEAFF.

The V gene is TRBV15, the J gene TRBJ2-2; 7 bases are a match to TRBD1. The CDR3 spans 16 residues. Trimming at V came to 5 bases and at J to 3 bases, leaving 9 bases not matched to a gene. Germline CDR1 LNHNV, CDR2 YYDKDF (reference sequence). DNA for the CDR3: TGTGCCACCAGCCCTGTGGACAGGTCGGACACCGGGGAGCTGTTTTTT. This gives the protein CATSPVDRSDTGELFF.

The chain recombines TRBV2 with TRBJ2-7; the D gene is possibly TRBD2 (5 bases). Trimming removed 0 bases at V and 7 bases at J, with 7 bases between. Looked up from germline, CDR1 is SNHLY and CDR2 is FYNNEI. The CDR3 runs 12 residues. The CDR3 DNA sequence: TGTGCCAGCAGTGAAGCGTCGGGGGAGCAGTACTTC. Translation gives CASSEASGEQYF.

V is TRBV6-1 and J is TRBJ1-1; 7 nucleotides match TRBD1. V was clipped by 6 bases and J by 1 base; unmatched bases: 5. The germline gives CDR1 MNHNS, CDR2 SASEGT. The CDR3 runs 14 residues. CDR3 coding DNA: TGTGCCAGCAGCGAGGGGGCTGAGAACACTGAAGCTTTCTTT. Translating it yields CASSEGAENTEAFF.

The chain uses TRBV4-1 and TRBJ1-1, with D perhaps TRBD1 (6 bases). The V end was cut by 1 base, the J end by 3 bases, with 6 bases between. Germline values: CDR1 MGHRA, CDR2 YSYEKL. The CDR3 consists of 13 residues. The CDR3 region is CASSQAGDTEAFF. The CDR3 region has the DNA TGCGCCAGCAGCCAAGCAGGGGACACTGAAGCTTTCTTT.

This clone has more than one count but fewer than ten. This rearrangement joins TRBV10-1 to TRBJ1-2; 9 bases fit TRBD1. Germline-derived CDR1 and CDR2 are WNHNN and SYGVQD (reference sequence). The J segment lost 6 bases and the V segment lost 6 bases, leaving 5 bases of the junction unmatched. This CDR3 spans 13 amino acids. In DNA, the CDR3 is TGCGCCAGCAGCCCGAGGACAGGGGATGGCTACACCTTC. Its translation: CASSPRTGDGYTF.

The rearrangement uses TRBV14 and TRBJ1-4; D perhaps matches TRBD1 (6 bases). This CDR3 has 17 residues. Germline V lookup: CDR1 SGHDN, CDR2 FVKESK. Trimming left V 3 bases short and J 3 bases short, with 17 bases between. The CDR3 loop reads CASSHSNRVGANEKLFF. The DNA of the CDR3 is TGTGCCAGCAGCCACTCCAACAGGGTTGGGGCTAATGAAAAACTGTTTTTT. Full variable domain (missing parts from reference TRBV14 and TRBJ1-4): EAGVTQFPSHSVIEKGQTVTLRCDPISGHDNLYWYRRVMGKEIKFLLHFVKESKQDESGMPNNRFLAERTGGTYSTLKVQPAELEDSGVYFCASSHSNRVGANEKLFFGSGTQLSVL.